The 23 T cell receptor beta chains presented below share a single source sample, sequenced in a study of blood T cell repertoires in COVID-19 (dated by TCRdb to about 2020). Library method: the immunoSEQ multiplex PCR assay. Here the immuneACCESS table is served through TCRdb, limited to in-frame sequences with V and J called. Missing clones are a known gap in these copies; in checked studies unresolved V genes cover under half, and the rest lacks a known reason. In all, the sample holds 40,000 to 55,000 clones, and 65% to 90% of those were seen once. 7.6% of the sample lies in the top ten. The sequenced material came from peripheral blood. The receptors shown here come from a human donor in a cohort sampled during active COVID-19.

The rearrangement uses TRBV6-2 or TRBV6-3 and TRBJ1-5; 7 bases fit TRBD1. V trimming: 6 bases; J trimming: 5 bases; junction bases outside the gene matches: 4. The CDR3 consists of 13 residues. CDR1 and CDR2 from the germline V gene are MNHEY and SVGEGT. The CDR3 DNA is TGTGCCAGCAGCTTGACAGGGCATCAGCCCCAGCATTTT. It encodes CASSLTGHQPQHF.

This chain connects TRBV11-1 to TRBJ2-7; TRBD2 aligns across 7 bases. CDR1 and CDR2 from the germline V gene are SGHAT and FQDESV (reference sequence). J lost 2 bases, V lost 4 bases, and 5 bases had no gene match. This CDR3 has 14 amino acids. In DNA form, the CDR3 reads TGTGCCAGCAGCTCTGTCGGGGGGACCTACGAGCAGTACTTC. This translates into CASSSVGGTYEQYF.

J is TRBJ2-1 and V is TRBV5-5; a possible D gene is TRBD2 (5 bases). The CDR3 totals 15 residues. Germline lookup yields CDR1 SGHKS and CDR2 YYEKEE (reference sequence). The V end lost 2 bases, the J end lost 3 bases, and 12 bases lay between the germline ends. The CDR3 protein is CASSFSGSLYNEQFF. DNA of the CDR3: TGTGCCAGCAGCTTTTCGGGAAGTCTCTACAATGAGCAGTTCTTC.

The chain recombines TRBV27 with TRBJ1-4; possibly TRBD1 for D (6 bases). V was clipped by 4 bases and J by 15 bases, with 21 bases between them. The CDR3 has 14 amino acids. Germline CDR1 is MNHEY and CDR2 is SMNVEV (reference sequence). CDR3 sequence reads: CASSSWDTPEQLFF. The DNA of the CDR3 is TGTGCCAGCAGTTCATGGGACACCCCTGAACAATTGTTTTTT.

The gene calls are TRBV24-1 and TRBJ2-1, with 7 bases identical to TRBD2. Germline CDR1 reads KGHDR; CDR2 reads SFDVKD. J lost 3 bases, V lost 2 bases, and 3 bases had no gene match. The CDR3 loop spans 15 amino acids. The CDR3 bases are TGTGCCACCAGTGATTCCGGGGGGATCTACAATGAGCAGTTCTTC. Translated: CATSDSGGIYNEQFF.

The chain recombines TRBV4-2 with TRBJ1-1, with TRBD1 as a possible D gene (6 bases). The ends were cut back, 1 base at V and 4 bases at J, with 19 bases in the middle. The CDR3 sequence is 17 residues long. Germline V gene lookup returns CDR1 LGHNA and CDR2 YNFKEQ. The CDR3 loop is CASSQGGQGIRGTEAFF. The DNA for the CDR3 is TGTGCCAGCAGCCAAGGGGGGCAGGGGATCAGGGGCACTGAAGCTTTCTTT.

The CDR3, as DNA: TGCGCCAGCAGCATTCAGGGTTCAGGTGGGGAGACCCAGTACTTC. Its translation is CASSIQGSGGETQYF. The chain has TRBV5-1 and TRBJ2-5; D is possibly TRBD1 (5 bases). From germline, CDR1 is SGHRS and CDR2 YFSETQ. CDR3 size: 15 residues. V shed 4 bases and J shed 5 bases, with 18 bases lying between them.

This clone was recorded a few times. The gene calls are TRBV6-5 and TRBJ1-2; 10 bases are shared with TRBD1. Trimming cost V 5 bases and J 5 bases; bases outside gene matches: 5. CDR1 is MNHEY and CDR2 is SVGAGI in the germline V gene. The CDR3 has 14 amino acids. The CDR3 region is CASSPRGQGYGYTF. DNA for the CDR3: TGTGCCAGCAGTCCAAGGGGACAGGGGTATGGCTACACCTTC.

CDR3 in amino acids: CASTLDGAYNEQFF. CDR3 sequence (DNA): TGTGCCAGCACCCTAGACGGAGCCTACAATGAGCAGTTCTTC. The genes are TRBV2 and TRBJ2-1; D is undetermined. Germline V lookup: CDR1 SNHLY, CDR2 FYNNEI. There are 14 residues in the CDR3. The V end was cut by 7 bases, the J end by 2 bases, with 12 bases between.

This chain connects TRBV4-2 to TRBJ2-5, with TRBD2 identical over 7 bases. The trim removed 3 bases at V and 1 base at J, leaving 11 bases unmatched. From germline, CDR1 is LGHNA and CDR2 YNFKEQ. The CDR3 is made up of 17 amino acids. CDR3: CASSHLPGGTAQETQYF. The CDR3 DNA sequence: TGTGCCAGCAGCCATCTCCCCGGGGGGACCGCCCAAGAGACCCAGTACTTC.

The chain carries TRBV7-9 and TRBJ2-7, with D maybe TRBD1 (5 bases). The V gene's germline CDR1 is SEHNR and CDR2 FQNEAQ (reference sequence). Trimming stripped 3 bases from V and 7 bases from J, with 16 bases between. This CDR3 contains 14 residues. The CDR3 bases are TGTGCCAGCAGCTTTCTACCGACAGCCTCTGAGCAGTACTTC. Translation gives CASSFLPTASEQYF.

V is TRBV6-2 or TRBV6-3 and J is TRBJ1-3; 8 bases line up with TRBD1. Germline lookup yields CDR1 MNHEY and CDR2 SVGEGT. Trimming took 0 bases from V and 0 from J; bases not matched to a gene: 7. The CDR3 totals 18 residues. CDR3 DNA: TGTGCCAGCAGTTACTCCGGGACAGGACTTTTCTCTGGAAACACCATATATTTT. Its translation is CASSYSGTGLFSGNTIYF.

DNA of the CDR3: TGTGCCAGCTCACCGCCGGGACAGGGGTCAGATACGCAGTATTTT. Residues: CASSPPGQGSDTQYF. The chain is built from TRBV18 and TRBJ2-3; 10 bases align to TRBD1. CDR1 is KGHSH, CDR2 LQKENI, per germline. This CDR3 region has 15 residues. Germline trimming cut 3 bases from V and 4 bases from J; bases unmatched to any gene: 4.

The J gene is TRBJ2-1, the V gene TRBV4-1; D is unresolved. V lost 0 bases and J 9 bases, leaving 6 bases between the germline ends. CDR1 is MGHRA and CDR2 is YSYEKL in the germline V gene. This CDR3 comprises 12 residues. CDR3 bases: TGCGCCAGCAGCCAAGAAAGAGGTGAGCAGTTCTTC. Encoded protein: CASSQERGEQFF.

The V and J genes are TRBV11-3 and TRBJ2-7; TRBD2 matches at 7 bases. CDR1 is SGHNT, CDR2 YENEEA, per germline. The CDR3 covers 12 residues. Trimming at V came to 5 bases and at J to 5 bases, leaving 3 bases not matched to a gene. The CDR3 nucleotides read TGTGCCAGCAGCCCGCTAGCGGACGAGCAGTACTTC. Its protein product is CASSPLADEQYF.

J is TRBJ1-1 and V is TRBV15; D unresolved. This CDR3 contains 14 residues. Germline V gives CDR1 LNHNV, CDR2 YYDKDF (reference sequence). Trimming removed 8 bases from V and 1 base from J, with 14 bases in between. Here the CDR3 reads CATQPPDKNTEAFF. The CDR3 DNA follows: TGTGCCACCCAGCCCCCCGACAAGAACACTGAAGCTTTCTTT.

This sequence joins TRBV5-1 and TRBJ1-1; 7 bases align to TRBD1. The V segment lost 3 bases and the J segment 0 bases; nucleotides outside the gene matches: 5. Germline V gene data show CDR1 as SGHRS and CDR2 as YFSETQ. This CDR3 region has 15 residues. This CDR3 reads CASSSGQIMNTEAFF. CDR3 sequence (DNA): TGCGCCAGCAGCTCGGGACAGATCATGAACACTGAAGCTTTCTTT.

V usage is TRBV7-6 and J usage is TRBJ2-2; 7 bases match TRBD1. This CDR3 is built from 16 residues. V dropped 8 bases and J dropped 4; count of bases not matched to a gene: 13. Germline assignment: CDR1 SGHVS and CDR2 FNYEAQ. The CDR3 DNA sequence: TGTGCCAGCGCCCGATCCGGGACAGTCTTCACCGGGGAGCTGTTTTTT. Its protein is CASARSGTVFTGELFF.

The DNA of the CDR3 is TGTGCCAGCAGTTACACAGGGGCTGGGGCCAACGTCCTGACTTTC. Its translation is CASSYTGAGANVLTF. The rearrangement uses TRBV6-5 and TRBJ2-6; TRBD1 matches at 7 bases. The CDR3 sequence is 15 residues long. J lost 2 bases, V lost 2 bases, and 0 bases had no gene match. The germline V gene encodes CDR1 MNHEY and CDR2 SVGAGI.

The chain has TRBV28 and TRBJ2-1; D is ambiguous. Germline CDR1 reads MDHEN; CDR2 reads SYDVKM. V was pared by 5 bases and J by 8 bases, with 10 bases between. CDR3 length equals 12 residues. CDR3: CASSTAQDEQFF. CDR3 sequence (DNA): TGTGCCAGCAGTACCGCTCAGGATGAGCAGTTCTTC.

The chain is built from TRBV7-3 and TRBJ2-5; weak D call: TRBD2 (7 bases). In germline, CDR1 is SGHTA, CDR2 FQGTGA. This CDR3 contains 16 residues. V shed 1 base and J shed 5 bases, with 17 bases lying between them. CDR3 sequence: CASSLNGGASSETQYF. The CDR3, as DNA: TGTGCCAGCAGCTTAAATGGGGGGGCTAGTTCGGAGACCCAGTACTTC. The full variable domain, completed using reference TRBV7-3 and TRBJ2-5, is GAGVSQTPSNKVTEKGKYVELRCDPISGHTALYWYRQSLGQGPEFLIYFQGTGAADDSGLPNDRFFAVRPEGSVSTLKIQRTERGDSAVYLCASSLNGGASSETQYFGPGTRLLVL.

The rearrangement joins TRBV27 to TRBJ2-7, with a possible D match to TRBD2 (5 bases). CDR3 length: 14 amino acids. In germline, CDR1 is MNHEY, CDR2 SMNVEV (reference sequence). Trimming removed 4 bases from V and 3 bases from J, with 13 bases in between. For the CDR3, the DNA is TGTGCCAGCAGTTCCGAGGGCTCGGGCTACGAGCAGTACTTC. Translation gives CASSSEGSGYEQYF.

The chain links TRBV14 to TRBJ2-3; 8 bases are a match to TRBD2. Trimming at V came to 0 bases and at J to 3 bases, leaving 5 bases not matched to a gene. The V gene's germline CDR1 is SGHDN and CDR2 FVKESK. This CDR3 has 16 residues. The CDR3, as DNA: TGTGCCAGCAGCCAAGATCGGGGGGGCTGGACAGATACGCAGTATTTT. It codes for CASSQDRGGWTDTQYF.